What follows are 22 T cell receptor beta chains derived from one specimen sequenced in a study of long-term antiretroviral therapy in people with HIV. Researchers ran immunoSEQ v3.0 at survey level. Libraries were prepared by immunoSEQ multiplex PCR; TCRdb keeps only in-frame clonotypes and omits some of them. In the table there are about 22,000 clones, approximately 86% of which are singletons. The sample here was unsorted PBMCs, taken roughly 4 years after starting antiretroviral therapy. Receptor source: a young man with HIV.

CDR3 protein: CASSLRDRVATYGYTF. In DNA form, the CDR3 reads TGTGCCAGCAGTCTAAGGGACAGGGTTGCTACCTATGGCTACACCTTC. The genes are TRBV6-6 and TRBJ1-2, with 9 positions matching TRBD1. J lost 4 bases, V lost 5 bases, and 11 bases had no gene match. CDR3 length: 16 residues. The germline V gene encodes CDR1 MNHNY and CDR2 SVGAGI (reference sequence).

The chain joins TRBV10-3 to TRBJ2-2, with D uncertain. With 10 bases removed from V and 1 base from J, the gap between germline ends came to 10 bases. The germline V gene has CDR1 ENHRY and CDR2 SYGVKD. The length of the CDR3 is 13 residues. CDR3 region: CATRDGNTGELFF. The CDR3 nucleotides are TGTGCCACGAGAGACGGGAACACCGGGGAGCTGTTTTTT.

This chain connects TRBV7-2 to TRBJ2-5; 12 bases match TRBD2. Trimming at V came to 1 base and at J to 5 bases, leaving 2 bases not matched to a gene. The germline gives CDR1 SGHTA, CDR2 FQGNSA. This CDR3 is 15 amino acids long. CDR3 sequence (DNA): TGTGCCAGCAGCTTAGTCACTAGCGGGGGGGAGACCCAGTACTTC. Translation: CASSLVTSGGETQYF.

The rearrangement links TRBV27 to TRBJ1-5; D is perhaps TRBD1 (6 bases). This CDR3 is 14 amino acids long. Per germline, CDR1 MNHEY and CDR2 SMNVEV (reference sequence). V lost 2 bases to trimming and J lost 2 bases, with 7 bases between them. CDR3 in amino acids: CASSLKGGNQPQHF. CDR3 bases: TGTGCCAGCAGTTTAAAGGGGGGCAATCAGCCCCAGCATTTT.

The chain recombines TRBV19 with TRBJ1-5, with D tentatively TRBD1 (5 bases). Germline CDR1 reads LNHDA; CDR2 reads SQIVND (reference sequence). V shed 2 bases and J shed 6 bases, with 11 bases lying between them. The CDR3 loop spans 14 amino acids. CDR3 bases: TGTGCCAGTAGTATATTGGACACAAGTCAGCCCCAGCATTTT. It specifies CASSILDTSQPQHF.

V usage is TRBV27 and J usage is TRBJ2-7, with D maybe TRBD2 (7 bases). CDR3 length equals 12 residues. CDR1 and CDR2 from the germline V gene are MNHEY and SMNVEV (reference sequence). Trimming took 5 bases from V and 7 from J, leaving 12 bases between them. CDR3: CASSRGGIEQYV. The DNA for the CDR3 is TGTGCCAGCAGTAGGGGGGGCATTGAGCAGTACGTC.

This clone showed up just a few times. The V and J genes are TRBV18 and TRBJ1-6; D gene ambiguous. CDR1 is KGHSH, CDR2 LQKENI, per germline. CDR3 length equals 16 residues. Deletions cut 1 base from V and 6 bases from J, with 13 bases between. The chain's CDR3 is CASSPRVASSNSPLHF. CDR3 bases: TGTGCCAGCTCACCACGGGTGGCGTCGAGTAATTCACCCCTCCACTTT.

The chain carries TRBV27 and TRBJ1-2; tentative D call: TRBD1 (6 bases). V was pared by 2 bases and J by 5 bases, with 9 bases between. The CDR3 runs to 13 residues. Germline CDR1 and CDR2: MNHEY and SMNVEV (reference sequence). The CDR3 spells CASSLEQGYGYTF. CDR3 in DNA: TGTGCCAGCAGTTTAGAGCAGGGGTATGGCTACACCTTC.

The CDR3 sequence is CASSLGQGVDSPLHF. DNA for the CDR3: TGTGCCAGCAGCTTAGGTCAGGGGGTGGATTCACCCCTCCACTTT. This chain links TRBV7-3 with TRBJ1-6; 7 bases are a match to TRBD1. Per the germline V gene, CDR1 is SGHTA and CDR2 is FQGTGA. There are 15 residues in the CDR3. The trim removed 2 bases at V and 8 bases at J, leaving 6 bases unmatched.

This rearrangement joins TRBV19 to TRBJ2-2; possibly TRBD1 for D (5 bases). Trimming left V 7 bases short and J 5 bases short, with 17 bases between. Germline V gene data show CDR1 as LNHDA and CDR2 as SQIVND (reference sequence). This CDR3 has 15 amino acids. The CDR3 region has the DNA TGTGCCAGTAAATTCGACAGCGAGTGGACCGGGGAGCTGTTTTTT. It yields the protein CASKFDSEWTGELFF.

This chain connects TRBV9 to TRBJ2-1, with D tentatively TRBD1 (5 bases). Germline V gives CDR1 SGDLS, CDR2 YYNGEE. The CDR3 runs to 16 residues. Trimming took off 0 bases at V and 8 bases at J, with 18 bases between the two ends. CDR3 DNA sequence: TGTGCCAGCAGCGTAGCGTGGGGCTCTAGTGGCTATGAGCAGTTCTTC. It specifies CASSVAWGSSGYEQFF.

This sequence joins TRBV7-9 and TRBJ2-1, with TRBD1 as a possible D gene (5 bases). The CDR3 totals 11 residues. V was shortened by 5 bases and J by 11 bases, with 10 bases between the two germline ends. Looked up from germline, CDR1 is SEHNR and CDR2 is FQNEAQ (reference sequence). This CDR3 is CASSRTQKQFF. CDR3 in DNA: TGTGCCAGCAGCCGGACACAGAAGCAGTTCTTC.

CDR3 loop: CASSQESGYGYTF. The CDR3 DNA sequence: TGCGCCAGCAGCCAAGAGTCCGGATATGGCTACACCTTC. The rearrangement links TRBV4-1 to TRBJ1-2; D is ambiguous. Trimming removed 0 bases from V and 5 bases from J, with 7 bases in between. CDR1 and CDR2 from the germline V gene are MGHRA and YSYEKL. This CDR3 spans 13 amino acids.

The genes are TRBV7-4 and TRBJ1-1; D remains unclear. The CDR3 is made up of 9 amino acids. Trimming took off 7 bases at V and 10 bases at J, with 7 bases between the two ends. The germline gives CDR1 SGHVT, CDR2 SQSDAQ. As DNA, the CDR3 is TGTGCCAGCAAGTTTGTAGCTTTCTTT. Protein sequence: CASKFVAFF.

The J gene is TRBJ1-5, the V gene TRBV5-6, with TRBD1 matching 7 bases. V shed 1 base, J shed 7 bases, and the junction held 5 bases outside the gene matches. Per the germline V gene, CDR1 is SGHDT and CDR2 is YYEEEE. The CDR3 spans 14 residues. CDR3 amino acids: CASSLSTGYQPQHF. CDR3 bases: TGTGCCAGCAGCTTGTCGACAGGGTACCAGCCCCAGCATTTT.

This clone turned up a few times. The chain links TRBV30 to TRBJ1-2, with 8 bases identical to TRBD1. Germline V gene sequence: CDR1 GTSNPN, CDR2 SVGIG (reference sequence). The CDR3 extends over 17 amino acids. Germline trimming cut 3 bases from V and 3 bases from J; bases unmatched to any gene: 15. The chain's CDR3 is CAWRGGQGVGTYYGYTF. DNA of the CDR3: TGTGCCTGGAGAGGCGGACAGGGCGTAGGCACTTACTATGGCTACACCTTC. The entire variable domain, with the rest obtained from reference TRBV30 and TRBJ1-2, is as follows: SQTIHQWPATLVQPVGSPLSLECTVEGTSNPNLYWYRQAAGRGLQLLFYSVGIGQISSEVPQNLSASRPQDRQFILSSKKLLLSDSGFYLCAWRGGQGVGTYYGYTFGSGTRLTVV.

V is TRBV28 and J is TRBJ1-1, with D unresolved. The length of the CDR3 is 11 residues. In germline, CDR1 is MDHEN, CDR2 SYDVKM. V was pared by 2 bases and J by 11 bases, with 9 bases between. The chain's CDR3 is CASSLSRSAFF. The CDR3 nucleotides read TGTGCCAGCAGTTTAAGTAGGTCGGCTTTCTTT.

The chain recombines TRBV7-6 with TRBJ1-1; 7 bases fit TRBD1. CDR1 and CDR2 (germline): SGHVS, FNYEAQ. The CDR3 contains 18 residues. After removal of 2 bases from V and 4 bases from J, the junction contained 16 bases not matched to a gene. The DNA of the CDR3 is TGTGCCAGCAGCTTATCCCCTCCCGCGACAGGGTGGGCCACTGAAGCTTTCTTT. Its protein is CASSLSPPATGWATEAFF.

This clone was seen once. CDR3 amino acids: CATSPAVDTQYF. CDR3 bases: TGTGCCACCAGCCCAGCAGTGGATACGCAGTATTTT. The chain has TRBV15 and TRBJ2-3; D remains ambiguous. The CDR3 consists of 12 residues. Germline V gives CDR1 LNHNV, CDR2 YYDKDF (reference sequence). V lost 5 bases and J lost 6, with 9 bases in between.

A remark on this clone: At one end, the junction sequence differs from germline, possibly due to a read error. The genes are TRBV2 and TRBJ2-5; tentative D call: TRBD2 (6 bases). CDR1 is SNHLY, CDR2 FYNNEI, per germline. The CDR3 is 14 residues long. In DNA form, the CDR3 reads TGTGCCAGCAGCGAAGCACTAGCAGGCGAGACCCAGTACTTC. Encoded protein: CASSEALAGETQYF.

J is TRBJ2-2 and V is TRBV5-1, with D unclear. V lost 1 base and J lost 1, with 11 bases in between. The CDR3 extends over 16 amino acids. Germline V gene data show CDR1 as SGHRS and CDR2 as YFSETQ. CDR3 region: CASSLIGPGNTGELFF. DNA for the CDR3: TGCGCCAGCAGCTTGATCGGACCCGGGAACACCGGGGAGCTGTTTTTT.

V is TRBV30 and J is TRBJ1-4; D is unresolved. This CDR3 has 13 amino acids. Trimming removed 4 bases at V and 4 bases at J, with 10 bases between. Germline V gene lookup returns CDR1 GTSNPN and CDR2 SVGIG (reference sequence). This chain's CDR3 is CAWTQASNEKLFF. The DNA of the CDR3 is TGTGCCTGGACCCAGGCAAGTAATGAAAAACTGTTTTTT.